The rows below give T cell receptor beta chains drawn from one sample of a study of cytomegalovirus exposure and HLA in healthy donors. Assay used: immunoSEQ multiplex PCR; TCRdb lists only in-frame clones, some missing. The sample records about 97,000 clones, 73% being singletons. The sequencing sample was made of PBMCs. These receptor sequences come from a man aged 35 to 55 in good health and CMV-seronegative. Both conserved end residues are part of each CDR3. The D gene is left open where the match is weak. Where a row states a size, it is once, few, many or the class of an expanded clone; other rows omit it.

V gene	D gene	J gene	clone size	CDR3 DNA	CDR3 protein
TRBV4-3	TRBD1	TRBJ1-4	few	TGCGCCAGCAGCCAAGAAGTCCCCGACCGGGACAGGGCTTATGAAAAACTGTTTTTT	CASSQEVPDRDRAYEKLFF
TRBV7-2	-	TRBJ1-5	-	TGTGCCAGCGCCATGAGGAGGGCGGCGCCCCAGCATTTT	CASAMRRAAPQHF
TRBV5-6	TRBD1	TRBJ2-1	few	TGTGCCAGCAGGGAAGGGGGCCCTAACAATGAGCAGTTCTTC	CASREGGPNNEQFF
TRBV18	-	TRBJ1-5	few	TGTGCCAGCTCACCGAGACAGGATAGCAATCAGCCCCAGCATTTT	CASSPRQDSNQPQHF
TRBV30	-	TRBJ2-7	-	TGTGCCTGGAGTGGGCTTTACTACGAGCAGTACTTC	CAWSGLYYEQYF
TRBV4-3	TRBD2	TRBJ2-1	-	TGCGCCAGCAGTCATACTAGCGGGGACTACAATGAGCAGTTCTTC	CASSHTSGDYNEQFF
TRBV5-1	TRBD1	TRBJ2-2	-	TGCGCCAGCAGCGATCAGGGGGCCTCCGGGGAGCTGTTTTTT	CASSDQGASGELFF
TRBV27	-	TRBJ1-1	once	TGTGCCAGCAGTTTATACTCAACCTACGGGGCTGAAGCTTTCTTT	CASSLYSTYGAEAFF
TRBV5-4	-	TRBJ1-2	-	TGTGCCAGCAGCTTGGTGGGGGCCAATGGCTACACCTTC	CASSLVGANGYTF
TRBV4-2	-	TRBJ2-5	-	TGTGCCAGCAGCCAAGTCTCGGGGGAAGAGACCCAGTACTTC	CASSQVSGEETQYF
TRBV5-6	-	TRBJ2-7	-	TGTGCCAGCAGCTTGACCGGGGTGACCTCCTACGAGCAGTACTTC	CASSLTGVTSYEQYF
TRBV7-9	-	TRBJ2-2	-	TGTGCCAGCAGACCGGGGACCGGGGAGCTGTTTTTT	CASRPGTGELFF
TRBV6-6	TRBD2	TRBJ2-7	-	TGTGCCAGCAGTTACTCACTAGCGGGGGACAGATACGAGCAGTACTTC	CASSYSLAGDRYEQYF
TRBV27	TRBD1	TRBJ2-1	-	TGTGCCAGCAGTTCCCGGGACAGGGGAGATGAGCAGTTCTTC	CASSSRDRGDEQFF
TRBV19	TRBD1	TRBJ1-2	-	TGTGCCAGCCAACTCCGGGGACAGTCTGGCTACACCTTC	CASQLRGQSGYTF
TRBV30	TRBD1	TRBJ1-6	-	TGTGCCTGGAGTGTACACGGACAGGGGGCTAGGTCACCCCTCCACTTT	CAWSVHGQGARSPLHF
TRBV29-1	TRBD1	TRBJ1-2	-	TGCAGCGTAACGTACAGGGGGCTCGGCTATGGCTACACCTTC	CSVTYRGLGYGYTF
TRBV30	TRBD1	TRBJ2-7	-	TGTGCCTCTGACAGGGTGGAAAGAGAGGTGGAGTACGAGCAGTACTTC	CASDRVEREVEYEQYF
TRBV7-9	-	TRBJ1-6	-	TGTGCCAGCAGTCGGGAAAATTCACCCCTCCACTTT	CASSRENSPLHF
TRBV27	-	TRBJ2-5	-	TGTGCCAGCAGTTTAAGGAGCTGGGACCAAGAGACCCAGTACTTC	CASSLRSWDQETQYF
TRBV6-1	-	TRBJ2-5	-	TGTGCCAGCAGTGTTCAGTACCAAGAGACCCAGTACTTC	CASSVQYQETQYF
TRBV27	-	TRBJ2-5	-	TGTGCCAGCAGTTTATCGAACAGCCAAGAGACCCAGTACTTC	CASSLSNSQETQYF
TRBV5-4	TRBD2	TRBJ2-3	-	TGTGCCAGCAGCCTCCCAGGGGCGGGGGGGCCTAGCACAGATACGCAGTATTTT	CASSLPGAGGPSTDTQYF
TRBV28	-	TRBJ1-1	once	TGTGCCAGCACCCTCGTAGGGGAGGGGAGGGGTGGATCAGCTTTCTTT	CASTLVGEGRGGSAFF
TRBV5-6	TRBD1	TRBJ1-2	once	TGTGCCAGCAGCTGGAGGACAGGGGTGGGCTATGGCTACACCTTC	CASSWRTGVGYGYTF
TRBV28	-	TRBJ2-7	-	TGTGCCAGCAGGCGACAGAGTTCCTACGAGCAGTACTTC	CASRRQSSYEQYF
TRBV5-4	TRBD2	TRBJ2-1	-	TGTGCCAGCAGCGCGGGAGAGCTGGGCGGGGGGGCAGTCAATGAGCAGTTCTTC	CASSAGELGGGAVNEQFF
TRBV11-2	TRBD2	TRBJ2-1	-	TGTGCCAGCACCATAGCGGGGGGCCAGTACAATGAGCAGTTCTTC	CASTIAGGQYNEQFF
TRBV6-6	-	TRBJ2-7	-	TGTGCCAGCAGAGGACAGACTTTCTCCTACGAGCAGTACTTC	CASRGQTFSYEQYF
TRBV2	TRBD1	TRBJ1-3	-	TGTGCCAGCAGTCAGGGGGCGAGAGGAAACACCATATATTTT	CASSQGARGNTIYF
TRBV14	TRBD2	TRBJ2-1	-	TGTGCCAGCAGCCAAGTGGGGGGGGAGCAGTTCTTC	CASSQVGGEQFF
TRBV6-5	-	TRBJ1-1	few	TGTGCCAGCAGTTTTGGGCCACTGGGTGAAGCTTTCTTT	CASSFGPLGEAFF
TRBV5-7	TRBD1	TRBJ1-1	many	TGTGCCAGCAGCACAGGGGGCAACACTGAAGCTTTCTTT	CASSTGGNTEAFF